The T cell receptor (beta chain) described here comes from a study of blood T cell repertoires in COVID-19. Study context: Spain, Italy and the United States supplied samples that represented acute and convalescent COVID-19. The cDNA or gDNA used as material had been derived from T cells, B-cell-depleted T cells, or PBMCs.

Authors' methods: Amplified reference gene primers provided the basis for estimating nucleated cell counts. Sequenced by immunoSEQ multiplex PCR; TCRdb stores in-frame clones only, minus some. V and J calls and clone size are as listed in that table; D and trimming were resolved from the DNA. Among approximately 150,000 clones listed, roughly 84% were seen once. This CDR3 has 15 residues. Germline V gene lookup returns CDR1 SGHRS and CDR2 YFSETQ. Between the trimmed V and J ends, which lost 5 bases and 0 bases, there was a span of 14 bases. V is TRBV5-1 and J is TRBJ2-5; D possibly corresponds to TRBD1 (6 bases). This sequence originates from a man between 65 and 85 years old with active or convalescent COVID-19. Sequencing input: peripheral blood. CDR3 sequence: CASSSPQGYQETQYF. CDR3 in DNA: TGCGCCAGCAGTTCACCACAGGGCTACCAAGAGACCCAGTACTTC. Variable domain in full (rest from reference TRBV5-1 and TRBJ2-5): KAGVTQTPRYLIKTRGQQVTLSCSPISGHRSVSWYQQTPGQGLQFLFEYFSETQRNKGNFPGRFSGRQFSNSRSEMNVSTLELGDSALYLCASSSPQGYQETQYFGPGTRLLVL.